The clone carrying this T cell receptor (beta chain) was seen only a few times. Its cognate antigen is unknown. This entry belongs to a study of glioma-infiltrating T cells after dendritic cell vaccination. Study overall: Dendritic cell vaccine was injected intradermally three times, biweekly. The study's findings and limits: No direct clonality-survival link was found; a diverse polyclonal response may matter.

This CDR3 region has 13 residues. Germline CDR1 and CDR2: SGHRS and YFSETQ. Between the trimmed V and J ends, which lost 9 bases and 3 bases, there was a span of 16 bases. The immunoSEQ assay amplified TCRB CDR3 from up to about 2 ug DNA. The primer mix had 60 V beta and 13 J beta primers. Repertoires were generated with immunoSEQ multiplex PCR, while TCRdb's copy carries only in-frame clones and drops some. This repertoire shows about 30,000 clones, roughly 90% found once; its top ten account for around 2.1%. V and J are TRBV5-1 and TRBJ2-7, with D unclear. Sample: blood, taken before dendritic cell vaccination. The receptor's source is a human donor with glioblastoma. The CDR3 DNA reads as TGCGCCAAAAAGAGCCGAGAGGACTACGAGCAGTACTTC. This gives the protein CAKKSREDYEQYF.